These 24 T cell receptor beta chains were all obtained from the same sample, sequenced in a study of blood T cell repertoires in COVID-19. Clones were sequenced by immunoSEQ multiplex PCR, and TCRdb holds only the in-frame ones, with some missing. This sample has 72,000 or so clones; 75% to 90% occur once, and the top ten carry roughly 40%. The sample consisted of peripheral blood. These receptors originate from an elderly woman with active or convalescent COVID-19.

The chain has TRBV21-1 and TRBJ2-7; the table names TRBD1, a call not compared with the DNA. TRBV21-1 is a documented pseudogene. The CDR3 is made up of 16 amino acids. The CDR3 is CASSKMVDRSPDEQYF. The CDR3 region has the DNA TGTGCCAGCAGCAAAATGGTGGACAGGAGCCCTGACGAGCAGTACTTC.

This clone was observed at least ten times. This rearrangement joins TRBV30 to TRBJ2-3; tentative D call: TRBD1 (7 bases). V shed 8 bases and J shed 2 bases, with 20 bases lying between them. Germline V lookup: CDR1 GTSNPN, CDR2 SVGIG (reference sequence). The CDR3 is 15 residues long. CDR3 loop: CATGPTGRPTDTQYF. The CDR3 coding sequence is TGTGCCACAGGGCCGACAGGGAGGCCCACAGATACGCAGTATTTT.

Only one count was recorded for this clone. The rearrangement joins TRBV4-3 to TRBJ2-4; maybe TRBD2 (6 bases). V was cut by 3 bases and J by 0 bases, with 12 bases left in between. The CDR3 extends over 16 amino acids. Germline V CDR1 and CDR2: LGHNA, YSLEER. CDR3 coding DNA: TGCGCCAGCAGCCAGCTGGGGGGACTAGCCAAAAACATTCAGTACTTC. Protein product: CASSQLGGLAKNIQYF.

The rearrangement joins TRBV4-2 to TRBJ1-1, with D unclear. Per the germline V gene, CDR1 is LGHNA and CDR2 is YNFKEQ. With 6 bases removed from V and 0 bases from J, the gap between germline ends came to 20 bases. The CDR3 extends over 17 amino acids. The CDR3 loop is CASRDRWRDGMNTEAFF. In DNA form, the CDR3 reads TGTGCCAGCAGGGATCGGTGGAGGGATGGGATGAACACTGAAGCTTTCTTT.

This sequence joins TRBV5-1 and TRBJ2-4, with D unclear. Trimming cost V 0 bases and J 1 base, with 11 bases left between them. In germline, CDR1 is SGHRS, CDR2 YFSETQ. The CDR3 length is 16 residues. The CDR3 bases are TGCGCCAGCAGCTTGGGTACCGTCGCGGCCAAAAACATTCAGTACTTC. It yields the protein CASSLGTVAAKNIQYF.

The chain employs TRBV2 and TRBJ1-5, with D perhaps matching TRBD1 (5 bases). Germline loops: CDR1 SNHLY, CDR2 FYNNEI. This CDR3 region has 16 residues. Trimming removed 6 bases at V and 0 bases at J, with 15 bases between. CDR3 DNA: TGTGCCAGCAGCGGGGGGGACGAAAATAGCAATCAGCCCCAGCATTTT. Its protein product is CASSGGDENSNQPQHF.

This chain uses TRBV5-1 with TRBJ2-5; 8 nucleotides agree with TRBD2. Germline values: CDR1 SGHRS, CDR2 YFSETQ. The CDR3 runs 17 residues. Losses at the gene ends were 9 bases for V and 0 bases for J; bases not matched to a gene: 16. The CDR3 region has the DNA TGCGCCACCTCGGGGGCGGTAGCGGGGAGATACCAAGAGACCCAGTACTTC. Protein: CATSGAVAGRYQETQYF.

This chain links TRBV9 with TRBJ2-7, with 8 positions matching TRBD1. The CDR3 is 15 residues long. The V gene's germline CDR1 is SGDLS and CDR2 YYNGEE. Unmatched junction bases numbered 5, after V lost 0 bases and J lost 3 bases. The DNA of the CDR3 is TGTGCCAGCAGCGTAGCGGGACAGGCCGTCTACGAGCAGTACTTC. It yields the protein CASSVAGQAVYEQYF.

The chain is built from TRBV29-1 and TRBJ2-6, with a weak D call TRBD2 (7 bases). The CDR3 length is 14 residues. V was trimmed by 5 bases and J by 0 bases, leaving 8 bases between them. Germline CDR1 and CDR2: SQVTM and ANQGSEA. Here the CDR3 DNA reads TGCAGCGTTAGGGGGGGCTCTGGGGCCAACGTCCTGACTTTC. This translates into CSVRGGSGANVLTF.

V and J are TRBV5-1 and TRBJ1-2, with 7 bases matching TRBD1. The CDR3 consists of 15 residues. Trimming at V came to 0 bases and at J to 2 bases, leaving 4 bases not matched to a gene. CDR1 is SGHRS, CDR2 YFSETQ, per germline. In DNA form, the CDR3 reads TGCGCCAGCAGCTTGGGAGGGGGCAGCAACTATGGCTACACCTTC. Translation: CASSLGGGSNYGYTF.

This rearrangement joins TRBV4-3 to TRBJ2-5; 9 bases line up with TRBD2. Germline V gene data show CDR1 as LGHNA and CDR2 as YSLEER. This CDR3 is 17 amino acids long. V lost 0 bases to trimming and J lost 7 bases; unmatched junction nucleotides: 12. The CDR3 protein is CASSQEGGGARGGTQYF. The CDR3 nucleotides are TGCGCCAGCAGCCAAGAAGGCGGGGGGGCCCGAGGAGGGACCCAGTACTTC.

V usage is TRBV10-3 and J usage is TRBJ1-2; 9 positions match TRBD1. V shed 4 bases and J 8 bases; nucleotides not matched to a gene: 8. The germline gives CDR1 ENHRY, CDR2 SYGVKD. This CDR3 comprises 14 residues. The CDR3 here is CAISVPGQGDGYTF. The CDR3 DNA reads as TGTGCCATCAGTGTGCCGGGACAGGGTGACGGCTACACCTTC.

This clone was seen a few times. The V call is TRBV10-3, the J call TRBJ1-1; D may be TRBD1 (6 bases). Germline-derived CDR1 and CDR2 are ENHRY and SYGVKD. Trimming pared 6 bases from V and 1 base from J, leaving 12 bases between. The length of the CDR3 is 14 residues. The CDR3 reads CAISSGQRNTEAFF. CDR3 nucleotide sequence: TGTGCCATCAGCTCAGGACAGCGGAACACTGAAGCTTTCTTT.

For the CDR3, the DNA is TGTGCCAGCAGTAACCGGGACAGGGTCGGCGCGGAGACCCAGTACTTC. This sequence encodes CASSNRDRVGAETQYF. The chain couples TRBV28 to TRBJ2-5; 9 positions agree with TRBD1. Per germline, CDR1 MDHEN and CDR2 SYDVKM. After removal of 5 bases from V and 5 bases from J, the junction contained 12 bases not matched to a gene. This CDR3 has 16 residues.

This clone appeared once. The V gene is TRBV2, the J gene TRBJ1-6, with D unclear. The V and J ends lost 8 bases and 4 bases respectively, with 9 bases between them. The germline gives CDR1 SNHLY, CDR2 FYNNEI. The CDR3 sequence is 13 residues long. The CDR3 nucleotides read TGTGCCAGCTTGGCCAGTTATAATTCACCCCTCCACTTT. This codes for CASLASYNSPLHF.

This clone was counted a single time. The chain combines TRBV9 with TRBJ1-4; tentative D call: TRBD1 (5 bases). The CDR3 loop spans 15 amino acids. Germline V gives CDR1 SGDLS, CDR2 YYNGEE. The V end lost 0 bases, the J end lost 8 bases, and 14 bases lay between the germline ends. This CDR3 is CASSVAPGLGEKLFF. CDR3 DNA sequence: TGTGCCAGCAGCGTAGCACCAGGGTTAGGGGAAAAACTGTTTTTT.

In this sample, this clone turned up a few times. The chain employs TRBV4-3 and TRBJ2-1, with D perhaps TRBD1 (6 bases). The length of the CDR3 is 13 residues. Trimming left V 6 bases short and J 4 bases short, with 10 bases between. CDR1 is LGHNA and CDR2 is YSLEER in the germline V gene. CDR3 in DNA: TGCGCCAGCAGACATACAGGGTACAATGAGCAGTTCTTC. This codes for CASRHTGYNEQFF.

The chain carries TRBV30 and TRBJ2-3, with 9 positions matching TRBD2. V dropped 0 bases and J dropped 1; count of bases not matched to a gene: 8. The CDR3 is made up of 17 amino acids. CDR1 and CDR2 (germline): GTSNPN, SVGIG (reference sequence). CDR3 loop: CAWSVGGGARGTDTQYF. The CDR3, as DNA: TGTGCCTGGAGTGTAGGCGGGGGGGCTAGGGGCACAGATACGCAGTATTTT. Full variable domain (outside the CDR3, taken from reference TRBV30 and TRBJ2-3): SQTIHQWPATLVQPVGSPLSLECTVEGTSNPNLYWYRQAAGRGLQLLFYSVGIGQISSEVPQNLSASRPQDRQFILSSKKLLLSDSGFYLCAWSVGGGARGTDTQYFGPGTRLTVL.

The chain carries TRBV7-9 and TRBJ2-5; 8 bases map to TRBD2. Germline V CDR1 and CDR2: SEHNR, FQNEAQ (reference sequence). V was pared by 5 bases and J by 2 bases, with 10 bases of the junction left unmatched. The CDR3 runs to 16 residues. CDR3 sequence: CASSRTRAGAQETQYF. CDR3 bases: TGTGCCAGCAGCCGAACTCGAGCGGGGGCACAAGAGACCCAGTACTTC.

The V and J genes are TRBV24-1 and TRBJ1-1, with D unresolved. The CDR3 has 11 residues. Trimming took off 12 bases at V and 1 base at J, with 8 bases between the two ends. The germline V gene encodes CDR1 KGHDR and CDR2 SFDVKD. The CDR3 protein is CAADTNTEAFF. In nucleotides, the CDR3 is TGTGCCGCTGACACGAACACTGAAGCTTTCTTT.

This rearrangement joins TRBV6-2 or TRBV6-3 to TRBJ1-5; weak D call: TRBD1 (5 bases). V was cut by 4 bases and J by 2 bases, with 15 bases left in between. The CDR3 covers 16 residues. Per germline, CDR1 MNHEY and CDR2 SVGEGT. The CDR3 nucleotides are TGTGCCAGCAGTTTGGGGGGAGGGTCGGGCAATCAGCCCCAGCATTTT. Encoded protein: CASSLGGGSGNQPQHF.

The J gene is TRBJ2-5, the V gene TRBV4-3; 9 nucleotides agree with TRBD2. J gave up 2 bases and V 7 bases, and 14 bases lay outside the gene matches. CDR3 size: 17 residues. From germline, CDR1 is LGHNA and CDR2 YSLEER. The CDR3 protein is CASTVPIRLAVQETQYF. CDR3 in DNA: TGCGCCAGCACCGTTCCAATTCGACTAGCGGTGCAAGAGACCCAGTACTTC.

The rearrangement links TRBV27 to TRBJ1-4, with D possibly matching TRBD1 (5 bases). This CDR3 has 16 residues. Germline loops: CDR1 MNHEY, CDR2 SMNVEV (reference sequence). Trimming removed 4 bases at V and 4 bases at J, with 16 bases between. The CDR3 is CASSSYYRTDNEKLFF. DNA of the CDR3: TGTGCCAGCAGTTCCTACTACAGGACCGATAATGAAAAACTGTTTTTT.

The chain couples TRBV3-1 (or the pseudogene TRBV3-2) to TRBJ1-2; D call uncertain. The V end was cut by 0 bases, the J end by 7 bases, with 12 bases between. Germline V gives CDR1 LGHDT, CDR2 YNNKEL (reference sequence). This CDR3 contains 14 residues. CDR3 coding DNA: TGTGCCAGCAGCCAAGATTCGAGGCCACGTGGCTACACCTTC. Its translation: CASSQDSRPRGYTF.